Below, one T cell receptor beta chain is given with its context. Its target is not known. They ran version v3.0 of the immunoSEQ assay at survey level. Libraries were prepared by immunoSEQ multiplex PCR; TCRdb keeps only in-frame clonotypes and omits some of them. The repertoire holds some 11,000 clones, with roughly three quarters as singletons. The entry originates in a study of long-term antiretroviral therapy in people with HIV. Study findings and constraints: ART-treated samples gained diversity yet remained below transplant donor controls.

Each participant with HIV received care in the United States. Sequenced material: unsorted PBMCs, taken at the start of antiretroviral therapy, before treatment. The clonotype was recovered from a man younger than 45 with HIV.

CDR3 residues: CASSPSGVPNYGYTF. The CDR3 nucleotides read TGTGCCAGCAGCCCGTCCGGAGTCCCTAACTATGGCTACACCTTC. The chain joins TRBV7-2 to TRBJ1-2; D gene uncertain. The CDR3 sequence is 15 residues long. Germline V gene lookup returns CDR1 SGHTA and CDR2 FQGNSA. V was pared by 5 bases and J by 0 bases, with 13 bases between.